This T cell receptor (beta chain) originates from a study of blood T cell repertoires in COVID-19. On the study more broadly: From T cells, B-cell-depleted T cells, or PBMCs came the material, which was cDNA or gDNA.

This clone was seen just once. Original analysis: Reference gene primer amplification yielded estimated nucleated cell counts. This table comes from immunoSEQ multiplex PCR, and its TCRdb copy is limited to in-frame clones, with some not included. Clone size and V and J calls were adopted from that table, with D and trimming inferred from the DNA. This table holds some 130,000 clones, about four fifths found once. Germline V gene data show CDR1 as PRHDT and CDR2 as FYEKMQ (reference sequence). This CDR3 contains 18 residues. After removal of 5 bases from V and 7 bases from J, the junction contained 18 bases not matched to a gene.

Sample: peripheral blood. The rearrangement joins TRBV13 to TRBJ2-7; the match to TRBD2 covers 12 bases. The source is a woman aged 45 to 65 with acute or convalescent COVID-19. CDR3 residues: CASSRGLAGLLKGGEQYF. DNA of the CDR3: TGTGCCAGCAGCCGAGGACTAGCGGGGCTCTTAAAGGGTGGAGAGCAGTACTTC.